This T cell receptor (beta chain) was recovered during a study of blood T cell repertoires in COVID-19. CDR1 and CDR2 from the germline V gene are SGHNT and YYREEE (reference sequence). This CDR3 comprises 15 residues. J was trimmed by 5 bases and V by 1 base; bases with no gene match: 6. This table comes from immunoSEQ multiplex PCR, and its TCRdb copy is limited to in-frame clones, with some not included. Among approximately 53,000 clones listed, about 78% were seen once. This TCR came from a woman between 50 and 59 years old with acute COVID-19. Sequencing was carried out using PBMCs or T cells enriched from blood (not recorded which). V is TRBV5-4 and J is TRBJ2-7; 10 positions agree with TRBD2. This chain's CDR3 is CASSLQAGGPDEQYF. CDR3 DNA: TGTGCCAGCAGCTTGCAAGCGGGGGGGCCCGACGAGCAGTACTTC.